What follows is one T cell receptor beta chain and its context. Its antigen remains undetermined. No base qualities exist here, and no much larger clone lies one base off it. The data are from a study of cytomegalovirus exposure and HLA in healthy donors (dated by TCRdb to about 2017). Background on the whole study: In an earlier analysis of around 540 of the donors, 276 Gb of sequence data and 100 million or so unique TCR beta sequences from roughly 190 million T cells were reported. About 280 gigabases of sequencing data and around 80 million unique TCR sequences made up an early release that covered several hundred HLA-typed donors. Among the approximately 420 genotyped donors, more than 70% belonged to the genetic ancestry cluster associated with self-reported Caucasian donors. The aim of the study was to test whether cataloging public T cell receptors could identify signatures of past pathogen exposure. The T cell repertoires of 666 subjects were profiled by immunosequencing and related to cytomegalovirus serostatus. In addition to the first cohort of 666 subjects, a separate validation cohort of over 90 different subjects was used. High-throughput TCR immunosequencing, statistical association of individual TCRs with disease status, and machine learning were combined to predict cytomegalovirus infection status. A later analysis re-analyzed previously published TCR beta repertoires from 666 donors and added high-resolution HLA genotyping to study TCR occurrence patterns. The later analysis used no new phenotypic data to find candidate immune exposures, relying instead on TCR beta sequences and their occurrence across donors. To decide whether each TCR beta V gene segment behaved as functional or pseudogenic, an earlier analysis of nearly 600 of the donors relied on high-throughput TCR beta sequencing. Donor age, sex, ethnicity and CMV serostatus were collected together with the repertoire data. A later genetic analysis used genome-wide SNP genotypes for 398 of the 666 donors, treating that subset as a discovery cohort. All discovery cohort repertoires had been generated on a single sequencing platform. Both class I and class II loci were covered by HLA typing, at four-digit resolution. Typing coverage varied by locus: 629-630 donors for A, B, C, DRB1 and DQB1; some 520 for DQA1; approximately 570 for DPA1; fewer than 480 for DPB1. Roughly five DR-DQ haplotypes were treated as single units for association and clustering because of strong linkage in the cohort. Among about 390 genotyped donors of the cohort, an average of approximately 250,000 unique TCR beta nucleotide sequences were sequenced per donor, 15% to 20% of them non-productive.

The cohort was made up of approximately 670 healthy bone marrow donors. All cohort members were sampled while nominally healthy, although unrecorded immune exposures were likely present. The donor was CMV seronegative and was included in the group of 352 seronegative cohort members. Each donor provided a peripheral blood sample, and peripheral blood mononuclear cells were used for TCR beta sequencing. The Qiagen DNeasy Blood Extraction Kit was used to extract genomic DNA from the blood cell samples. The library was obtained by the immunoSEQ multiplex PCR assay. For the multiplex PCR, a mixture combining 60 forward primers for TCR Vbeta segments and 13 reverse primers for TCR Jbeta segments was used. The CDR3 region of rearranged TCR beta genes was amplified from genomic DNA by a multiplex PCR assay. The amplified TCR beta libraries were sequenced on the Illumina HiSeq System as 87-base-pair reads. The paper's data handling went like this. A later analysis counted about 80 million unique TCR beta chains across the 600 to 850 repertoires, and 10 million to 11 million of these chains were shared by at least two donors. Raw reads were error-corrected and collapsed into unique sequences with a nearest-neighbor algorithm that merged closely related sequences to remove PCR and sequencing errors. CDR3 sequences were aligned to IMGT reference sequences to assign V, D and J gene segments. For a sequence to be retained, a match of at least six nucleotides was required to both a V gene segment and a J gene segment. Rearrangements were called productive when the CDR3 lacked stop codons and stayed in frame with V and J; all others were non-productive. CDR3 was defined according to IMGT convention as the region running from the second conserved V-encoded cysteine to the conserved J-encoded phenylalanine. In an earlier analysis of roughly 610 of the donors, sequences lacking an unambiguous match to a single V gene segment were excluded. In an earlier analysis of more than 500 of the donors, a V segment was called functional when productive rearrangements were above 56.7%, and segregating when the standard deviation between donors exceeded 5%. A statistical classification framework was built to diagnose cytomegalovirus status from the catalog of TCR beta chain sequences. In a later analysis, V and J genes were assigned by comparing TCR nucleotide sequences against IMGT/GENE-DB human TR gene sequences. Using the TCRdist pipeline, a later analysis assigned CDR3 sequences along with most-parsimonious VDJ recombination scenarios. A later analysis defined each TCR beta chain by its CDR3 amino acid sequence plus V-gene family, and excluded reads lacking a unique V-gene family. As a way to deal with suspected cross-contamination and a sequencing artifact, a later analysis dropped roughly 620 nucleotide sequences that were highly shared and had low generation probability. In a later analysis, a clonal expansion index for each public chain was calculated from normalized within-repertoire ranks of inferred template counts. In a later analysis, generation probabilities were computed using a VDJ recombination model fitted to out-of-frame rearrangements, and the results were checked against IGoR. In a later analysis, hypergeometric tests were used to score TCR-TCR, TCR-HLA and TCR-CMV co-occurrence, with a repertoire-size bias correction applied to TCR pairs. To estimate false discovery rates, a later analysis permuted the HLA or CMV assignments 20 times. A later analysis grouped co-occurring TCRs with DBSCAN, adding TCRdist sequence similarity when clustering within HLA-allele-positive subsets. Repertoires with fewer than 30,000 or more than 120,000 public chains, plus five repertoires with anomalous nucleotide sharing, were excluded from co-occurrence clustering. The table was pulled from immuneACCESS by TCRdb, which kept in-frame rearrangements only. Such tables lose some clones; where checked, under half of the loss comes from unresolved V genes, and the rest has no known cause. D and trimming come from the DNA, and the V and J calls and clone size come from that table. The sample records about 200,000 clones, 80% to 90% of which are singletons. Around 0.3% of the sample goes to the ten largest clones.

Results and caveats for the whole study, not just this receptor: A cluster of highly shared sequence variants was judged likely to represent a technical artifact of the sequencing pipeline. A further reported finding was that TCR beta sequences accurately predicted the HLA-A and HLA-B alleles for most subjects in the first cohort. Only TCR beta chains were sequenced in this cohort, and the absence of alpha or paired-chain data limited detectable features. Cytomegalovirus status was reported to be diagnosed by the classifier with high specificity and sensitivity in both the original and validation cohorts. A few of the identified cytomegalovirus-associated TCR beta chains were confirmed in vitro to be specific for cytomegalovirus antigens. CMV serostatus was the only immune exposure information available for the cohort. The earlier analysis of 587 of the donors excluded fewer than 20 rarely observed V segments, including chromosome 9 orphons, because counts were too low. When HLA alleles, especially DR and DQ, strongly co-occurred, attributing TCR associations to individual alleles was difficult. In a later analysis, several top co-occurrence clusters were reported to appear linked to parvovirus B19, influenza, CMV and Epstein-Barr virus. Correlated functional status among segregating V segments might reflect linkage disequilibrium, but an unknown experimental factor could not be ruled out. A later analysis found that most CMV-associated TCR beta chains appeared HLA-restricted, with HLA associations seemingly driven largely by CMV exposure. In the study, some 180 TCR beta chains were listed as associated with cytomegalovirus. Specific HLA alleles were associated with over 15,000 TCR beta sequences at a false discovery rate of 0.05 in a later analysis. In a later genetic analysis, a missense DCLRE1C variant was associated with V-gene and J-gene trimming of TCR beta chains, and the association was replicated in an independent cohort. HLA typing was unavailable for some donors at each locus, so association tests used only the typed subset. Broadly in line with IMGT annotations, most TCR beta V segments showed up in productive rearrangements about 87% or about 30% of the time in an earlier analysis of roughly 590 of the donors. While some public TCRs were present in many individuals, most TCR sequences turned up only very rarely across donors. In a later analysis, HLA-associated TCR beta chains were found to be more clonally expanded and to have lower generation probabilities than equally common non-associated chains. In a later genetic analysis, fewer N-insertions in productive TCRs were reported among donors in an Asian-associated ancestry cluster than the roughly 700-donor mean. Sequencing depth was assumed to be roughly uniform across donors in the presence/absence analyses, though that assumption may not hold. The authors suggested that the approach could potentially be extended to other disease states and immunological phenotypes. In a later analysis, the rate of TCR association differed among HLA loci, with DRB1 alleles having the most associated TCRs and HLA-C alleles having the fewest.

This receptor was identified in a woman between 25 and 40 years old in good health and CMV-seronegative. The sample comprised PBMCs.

CDR3 sequence: CASTQLAGAYNEQFF. The nucleotide sequence is TGTGCCAGCACCCAACTAGCGGGAGCCTACAATGAGCAGTTCTTC. The chain links TRBV28 with TRBJ2-1, and 11 bases in between align with TRBD2. V ends up 7 bases short and J 2 bases short, with an unmatched junction base count of 4. The cysteine opens and the phenylalanine closes a CDR3 of 15 amino acids. Just the 45-base CDR3 DNA is kept, in frame starting at base 1. From a lookup of the germline V gene, CDR1 and CDR2 are MDHEN and SYDVKM.